One and the same sample provided the 3 T cell receptor beta chains below, sequenced in a study of blood T cells in healthy people across ages. For the second PCR, which ran for about 6 to 11 cycles, a sample-barcoded 5' primer and a J-beta primer mix were used. TCRdb fed the 5' RACE reads into MiXCR, producing one record per CDR3 protein. The profile shows about 1 million distinct CDR3 sequences, more than 40% of them singletons. The sequenced sample was blood. The receptor source for this set is an older woman in good health.

Turning to this clonotype: A much larger clone differs by one base, so this may be a read error. The chain is built from TRBV27 and TRBJ2-3; D possibly matches TRBD1 or TRBD2 (6 bases each). The CDR3 extends over 14 amino acids. Germline V CDR1 and CDR2: MNHEY, SMNVEV (reference sequence). The V end was cut by 2 bases, the J end by 10 bases, with 16 bases between. CDR3 protein: CASSLRGGGDAQYF. CDR3 bases: TGTGCCAGCAGTTTACGTGGGGGCGGGGATGCGCAGTATTTT.

The gene calls are TRBV7-8 and TRBJ2-1; 12 positions agree with TRBD2. The CDR3 is 16 residues long. Germline loops: CDR1 SGHVS, CDR2 FQNEAQ. V shed 5 bases and J 7 bases; nucleotides not matched to a gene: 9. The CDR3 sequence: CASSPRLAGDRNEQFF. Written as DNA, the CDR3 is TGTGCCAGCAGCCCACGACTAGCGGGAGATCGGAATGAGCAGTTCTTC.

The chain couples TRBV20-1 to TRBJ2-3; 7 bases line up with TRBD2. CDR1 is DFQATT, CDR2 SNEGSKA, per germline (reference sequence). The J segment lost 11 bases and the V segment lost 2 bases, leaving 7 bases of the junction unmatched. This CDR3 contains 12 residues. CDR3 protein: CSARLAAGRQYF. For the CDR3, the DNA is TGCAGTGCTAGACTAGCGGCGGGAAGGCAGTATTTT.